Listed below are T cell receptor beta chains from one sample, sequenced in a study of PD-1 blockade in classical Hodgkin lymphoma. Repertoires were generated with immunoSEQ multiplex PCR, while TCRdb's copy carries only in-frame clones and drops some. The sample records under 3,500 clones, approximately 78% being singletons. The specimen was CD8+ T cells from blood, collected before the fourth cycle of nivolumab. These receptors were collected from a human donor with classical Hodgkin lymphoma. CDR3s include the opening cysteine and the closing phenylalanine or tryptophan. D genes are given only for firm matches. A row's size may be missing; if present it is once, few, many or a size class.

j_call v_call clone_size d_call cdr3_length cdr3_nt cdr3_aa
TRBJ1-2 TRBV10-2 - - 15 TGCGCCAGCAGTGGAATACGGACGGCAAACTATGGCTACACCTTC CASSGIRTANYGYTF
TRBJ1-1 TRBV9 few - 16 TGTGCCAGCAGCGTAGAAGACTACCCTATGAACACTGAAGCTTTCTTT CASSVEDYPMNTEAFF
TRBJ2-3 TRBV4-3 - TRBD2 16 TGCGCCAGCAGCCGGGTGGGACTAGCGGGGGGTTATACGCAGTATTTT CASSRVGLAGGYTQYF
TRBJ2-7 TRBV29-1 few - 11 TGCAGCGTCGCCGTGGAGGGCGAGCAGTACTTC CSVAVEGEQYF
TRBJ2-3 TRBV29-1 once - 13 TGCAGCGTATCAGGAGACCCGGAGGATACGCAGTATTTT CSVSGDPEDTQYF
TRBJ2-2 TRBV9 - - 15 TGTGCCAGCAGCGTAGTCGGGGGCTACACCGGGGAGCTGTTTTTT CASSVVGGYTGELFF
TRBJ2-1 TRBV6-5 few - 13 TGTGCCAGCAGTTACAACGGGGCGGATGAGCAGTTCTTC CASSYNGADEQFF
TRBJ2-1 TRBV9 - - 14 TGTGCCAGCAGCGTAGGGGGGACGAATAATGAGCAGTTCTTC CASSVGGTNNEQFF
TRBJ1-3 TRBV25-1 - - 11 TGTGCCAGCATATGGGGAAACACCATATATTTT CASIWGNTIYF
TRBJ1-1 TRBV15 - - 14 TGTGCCACCAAACCTCTAGGCGTGAACACTGAAGCTTTCTTT CATKPLGVNTEAFF
TRBJ1-1 TRBV6-1 - - 11 TGTGCCAGCAGGACATACACTGAAGCTTTCTTT CASRTYTEAFF
TRBJ2-7 TRBV6-5 - - 15 TGTGCCAGCAGTTACGGGGGAATGGGCATTTACGAGCAGTACTTC CASSYGGMGIYEQYF
TRBJ1-2 TRBV19 once - 15 TGTGCCAGTAGTATTTCGGTAGCCCAAAACTATGGCTACACCTTC CASSISVAQNYGYTF
TRBJ2-4 TRBV19 - - 17 TGTGCCAGTAGCGAACTGACAGGATTTGTAGCCAAAAACATTCAGTACTTC CASSELTGFVAKNIQYF
TRBJ2-1 TRBV12-5 - TRBD2 19 TGTGCTAGTGGTGTTCCGGGACTAGCGGGAGTGGGACCCTACAATGAGCAGTTCTTC CASGVPGLAGVGPYNEQFF
TRBJ1-5 TRBV7-9 once - 17 TGTGCCAGCAGCCACGGGGTGACACAGGGAGGCGTTCAGCCCCAGCATTTT CASSHGVTQGGVQPQHF
TRBJ1-2 TRBV30 - - 11 TGTGCCTGGAGTGTTTCAACGGGCTACACCTTC CAWSVSTGYTF
TRBJ2-2 TRBV19 - - 14 TGTGCCAGTAAGAGACAGGAGAACACCGGGGAGCTGTTTTTT CASKRQENTGELFF
TRBJ2-5 TRBV5-1 - - 13 TGCGCCAGCGAAATACAGTACGGAGAGACCCAGTACTTC CASEIQYGETQYF
TRBJ2-3 TRBV29-1 - - 20 TGCAGCGTTGAAGATCTGGTGTGGGCAGGGAAGGGGCTGGACACAGATACGCAGTATTTT CSVEDLVWAGKGLDTDTQYF
TRBJ2-4 TRBV28 - - 16 TGTGCCAGCAGTTTAAACAGGGAGTTAGCCAAAAACATTCAGTACTTC CASSLNRELAKNIQYF
TRBJ2-6 TRBV7-6 - - 16 TGTGCCAGCAGCTGGGACTTACGCTCTGGGGCCAACGTCCTGACTTTC CASSWDLRSGANVLTF
TRBJ2-7 TRBV27 once TRBD2 17 TGTGCCAGCAGTTCCCTGGCTAGCGGGGGGGCCTCCTACGAGCAGTACTTC CASSSLASGGASYEQYF
TRBJ1-2 TRBV27 - - 13 TGTGCCAGCAGTCCTCCGGGCAACTATGGCTACACCTTC CASSPPGNYGYTF
TRBJ1-5 TRBV9 - - 15 TGTGCCAGCAGCGTACAGGGGCTAATAAATCAGCCCCAGCATTTT CASSVQGLINQPQHF
TRBJ1-2 TRBV4-3 - TRBD1 15 TGCGCCAGCAGCCAGGACAGGGGGACTAACTATGGCTACACCTTC CASSQDRGTNYGYTF
TRBJ2-7 TRBV4-1 - TRBD2 16 TGCGCCAGCAGCCAAGTGGTAGCGGGGGGTCCCTACGAGCAGTACTTC CASSQVVAGGPYEQYF
TRBJ1-5 TRBV19 - - 15 TGTGCCAGTAGTTTAGGTAGGGGAGGGAATCAGCCCCAGCATTTT CASSLGRGGNQPQHF
TRBJ2-7 TRBV27 - - 14 TGTGCCAGCAGTATGGTTTCCCCTTCCTACGAGCAGTACTTC CASSMVSPSYEQYF
TRBJ1-1 TRBV27 once - 14 TGTGCCAGCAGTTCGGGACGCCTTAACACTGAAGCTTTCTTT CASSSGRLNTEAFF
TRBJ2-7 TRBV2 - TRBD2 15 TGTGCCAGCAGGGACCCTCCGGGAGGGAGCTACGAGCAGTACTTC CASRDPPGGSYEQYF
TRBJ2-7 TRBV7-2 - - 13 TGTGCCAGCAGCTTCGGGGTTTCCTACGAGCAGTACTTC CASSFGVSYEQYF
TRBJ1-1 TRBV4-1 - - 13 TGCGCCAGCAGCCGATCAGGGAACACTGAAGCTTTCTTT CASSRSGNTEAFF
TRBJ2-5 TRBV10-3 - - 16 TGTGCCATCAGTGACGTTGGACAGCAGTTCCAAGAGACCCAGTACTTC CAISDVGQQFQETQYF
TRBJ2-2 TRBV6-6 - - 14 TGTGCCAGCAGTTACTCGACGGTAACCGGGGAGCTGTTTTTT CASSYSTVTGELFF
TRBJ1-1 TRBV7-2 - - 14 TGTGCCAGCAGCTTATCCCTTAGGGGGACTGAAGCTTTCTTT CASSLSLRGTEAFF
TRBJ1-1 TRBV5-6 - TRBD1 13 TGTGCCAGCAGCGGGTCGACAGGGTTCGAAGCTTTCTTT CASSGSTGFEAFF